This T cell receptor beta chain was sequenced during a study of blood T cell repertoires in COVID-19 (TCRdb year 2020). In terms of the full investigation: Samples covering the acute and convalescent phases of COVID-19 were provided by collaborators in the United States, Italy and Spain. The material from the prospective study consisted of cDNA or gDNA derived from T cells, B-cell-depleted T cells, or PBMCs. Deeply sampled blood TCRbeta repertoires from subjects exposed to, actively infected with, or recovered from COVID-19 were included in the dataset. The repertoires were released in a freely available public database meant as a resource for research on the immune response to SARS-CoV-2. The samples were drawn from two sources: the first 160 participants of the ongoing ImmuneRACE study, and over 1,000 subjects contributed by 6 global collaborators. A de-identified subject ID, COVID-19 status, age in years and sex were almost always included in the sample metadata. Where HLA class I and class II types were available, the types were taken from metadata supplied by the sample provider, not from assay-based typing.

The immunoSEQ Assay, a bias-controlled multiplex PCR, was used to amplify TCRbeta CDR3 regions from genomic DNA. The paper's processing steps were these. Within the assay, amplification of reference gene primers was used to estimate how many nucleated cells each sample contained. To quantify the absolute abundance of each unique TCRbeta CDR3 rearrangement, sequence reads were collapsed and filtered. Productive Simpson clonality was computed per sample as the square root of Simpson's diversity index over productive rearrangements. Here the immuneACCESS table is served through TCRdb, limited to in-frame sequences with V and J called. Missing clones are a known gap in these copies; in checked studies unresolved V genes cover under half, and the rest lacks a known reason. That table supplies the V and J calls and clone size; D and trimming were determined from the DNA. The sample table shows 70,000 to 75,000 clones, and 79% are seen once. The leading ten clones occupy around 27% of the sample.

Each collaborating institution followed its own protocols to collect whole blood in K2EDTA tubes. For TCRbeta analysis, collaborators shipped samples as frozen whole blood, isolated PBMCs, or DNA extracted from either of those sample types. CDR1 and CDR2 are drawn from the germline V gene (reference sequence): LNHDA, SQIVND. The CDR3 runs 15 residues from the cysteine to the phenylalanine. Only the CDR3 DNA is retained, 45 bases long and in frame from the first base. Trimming accounts for 5 bases at V and 2 bases at J, while the number of junction bases matched to no gene is 4. Summary of the overall study and its limitations: How much clinical and demographic metadata was included differed by source and by participant, and the metadata was provided uncurated.

This clone was found a few times. No cognate antigen has been identified for it. It has no much larger one-base neighbor in the sample; base qualities were not kept. This clonotype was sampled from a man aged 55 to 69 with active or convalescent COVID-19. The specimen was peripheral blood. The V gene is TRBV19 and the J gene is TRBJ1-5; the central 9 bases match TRBD1. The CDR3 protein is CASSPGQGRNQPQHF. The nucleotide sequence is given as TGTGCCAGTAGTCCGGGACAGGGTCGCAATCAGCCCCAGCATTTT. Supplemented by the reference TRBV19 and TRBJ1-5 proteins around the CDR3, the complete variable domain is DGGITQSPKYLFRKEGQNVTLSCEQNLNHDAMYWYRQDPGQGLRLIYYSQIVNDFQKGDIAEGYSVSREKKESFPLTVTSAQKNPTAFYLCASSPGQGRNQPQHFGDGTRLSIL.